Presented here are 27 T cell receptor beta chains from one specimen sequenced in a study of blood T cell repertoires in COVID-19. Libraries were prepared by immunoSEQ multiplex PCR; TCRdb keeps only in-frame clonotypes and omits some of them. The sample includes a few hundred thousand clones, about nine tenths of them seen just once. The specimen sequenced was PBMCs or T cells enriched from blood (not recorded which). The receptors here all came from a woman younger than 30 who had recovered from COVID-19.

This chain joins TRBV7-3 and TRBJ1-1, with TRBD1 as a possible D gene (6 bases). The CDR3 loop spans 15 amino acids. V shed 5 bases and J shed 5 bases, with 18 bases lying between them. CDR1 and CDR2 (germline): SGHTA, FQGTGA. The CDR3 nucleotides are TGTGCCAGCAGCCCCCAAGGGGGGGCTTATACTGAAGCTTTCTTT. This translates into CASSPQGGAYTEAFF.

This clone was seen once. The chain uses TRBV24-1 and TRBJ2-5, with 13 bases that match TRBD2. There are 16 residues in the CDR3. The J segment lost 5 bases and the V segment lost 4 bases, leaving 6 bases of the junction unmatched. Germline V gene data show CDR1 as KGHDR and CDR2 as SFDVKD. The CDR3 spells CATSDFGLAGVETQYF. The DNA for the CDR3 is TGTGCCACCAGTGACTTTGGACTAGCGGGAGTGGAGACCCAGTACTTC.

About this clone itself: A junction end diverges from the germline sequence, so it may reflect a read error. The sample carries other DNA sequences with the same CDR3. The genes are TRBV29-1 and TRBJ1-2; no firm D call. Germline CDR1 reads SQVTM; CDR2 reads ANQGSEA. The CDR3 loop spans 12 amino acids. The CDR3 protein is CSVEDGRYGYTF. The CDR3 coding sequence is TGCAGCGTCGAAGACGGGAGGTATGGCTACACCTTC.

This clone appeared a few times. The chain links TRBV6-6 to TRBJ1-5, with 7 bases matching TRBD1. This CDR3 comprises 15 residues. Germline trimming cut 5 bases from V and 5 bases from J; bases unmatched to any gene: 9. Germline-derived CDR1 and CDR2 are MNHNY and SVGAGI (reference sequence). As DNA, the CDR3 is TGTGCCAGCAGTATCCGACAGGGCCCCTATCAGCCCCAGCATTTT. This codes for CASSIRQGPYQPQHF.

The rearrangement links TRBV14 to TRBJ1-1, with D possibly matching TRBD1 (5 bases). The V gene's germline CDR1 is SGHDN and CDR2 FVKESK. The CDR3 is 14 residues long. Trimming took off 6 bases at V and 4 bases at J, with 15 bases between the two ends. The CDR3 loop is CASSPRVFSTEAFF. CDR3 DNA: TGTGCCAGCAGTCCCAGGGTTTTTAGCACTGAAGCTTTCTTT.

CDR3 loop: CASSPLGITSEKLFF. For the CDR3, the DNA is TGTGCCAGCAGTCCCCTCGGGATAACAAGCGAAAAACTGTTTTTT. The chain has TRBV6-5 and TRBJ1-4, with D hard to call. CDR1 is MNHEY, CDR2 SVGAGI, per germline. V dropped 5 bases and J dropped 8 bases, with 18 bases sitting between them. The CDR3 sequence is 15 residues long.

The J gene is TRBJ1-1, the V gene TRBV27; no clear D. CDR1 and CDR2 from the germline V gene are MNHEY and SMNVEV (reference sequence). The CDR3 runs to 14 residues. V lost 6 bases, J lost 1 base, and 12 bases lay in between. The CDR3 reads CASSRGVKNTEAFF. CDR3 nucleotide sequence: TGTGCCAGCAGCCGGGGAGTAAAGAACACTGAAGCTTTCTTT.

Worth noting for this clone: Other DNA variants within this sample encode the same CDR3. The chain couples TRBV16 to TRBJ1-5; TRBD1 might be the D (6 bases). Looked up from germline, CDR1 is KGHSY and CDR2 is FQNENV. Trimming left V 0 bases short and J 4 bases short, with 10 bases between. The CDR3 covers 15 residues. The chain's CDR3 is CASSQSGQGNQPQHF. CDR3 nucleotides: TGTGCCAGCAGCCAATCAGGGCAGGGGAATCAGCCCCAGCATTTT.

The chain links TRBV4-2 to TRBJ2-5, with a possible D match to TRBD1 (6 bases). The CDR3 contains 16 residues. Trimming left V 4 bases short and J 0 bases short, with 15 bases between. Germline values: CDR1 LGHNA, CDR2 YNFKEQ. DNA for the CDR3: TGTGCCAGCAGCCCAAACCCGGACAGATACCAAGAGACCCAGTACTTC. Its translation: CASSPNPDRYQETQYF.

The rearrangement joins TRBV27 to TRBJ1-2, with 9 nucleotides matching TRBD1. The ends lost 5 bases at V and 1 base at J; junction bases unmatched: 8. The CDR3 extends over 16 amino acids. Germline CDR1 and CDR2: MNHEY and SMNVEV (reference sequence). The CDR3 coding sequence is TGTGCCAGCAGTCGCGGAGGGGGACAGGGTAACTATGGCTACACCTTC. Protein: CASSRGGGQGNYGYTF.

The CDR3 bases are TGTGCCAGCAGCTTGCAGGATACGCAGTATTTT. Amino acids: CASSLQDTQYF. This chain joins TRBV7-9 and TRBJ2-3; D uncertain. Germline V CDR1 and CDR2: SEHNR, FQNEAQ (reference sequence). V was pared by 3 bases and J by 6 bases, with 4 bases between. The CDR3 length is 11 residues. The full variable domain, completed using reference TRBV7-9 and TRBJ2-3, is DTGVSQNPRHKITKRGQNVTFRCDPISEHNRLYWYRQTLGQGPEFLTYFQNEAQLEKSRLLSDRFSAERPKGSFSTLEIQRTEQGDSAMYLCASSLQDTQYFGPGTRLTVL.

The chain recombines TRBV10-2 with TRBJ2-2; 7 bases fit TRBD1. Germline lookup yields CDR1 WSHSY and CDR2 SAAADI. CDR3 length: 14 residues. V trimming: 3 bases; J trimming: 5 bases; junction bases outside the gene matches: 3. DNA for the CDR3: TGCGCCAGCAGTGATACGACAGGGACCGGGGAGCTGTTTTTT. Translation: CASSDTTGTGELFF.

This chain connects TRBV7-3 to TRBJ2-5; 7 bases are shared with TRBD1. The CDR3 spans 15 residues. V was clipped by 2 bases and J by 5 bases; unmatched bases: 8. Germline V lookup: CDR1 SGHTA, CDR2 FQGTGA. Here the CDR3 DNA reads TGTGCCAGCAGCTTATACGGGACAGAAGAGGAGACCCAGTACTTC. Its protein is CASSLYGTEEETQYF.

This clone was found a few times. The rearrangement uses TRBV25-1 and TRBJ2-1; 12 positions match TRBD1. CDR1 and CDR2 (germline): MGHDK, SYGVNS. With 3 bases clipped from V and 6 bases from J, the junction kept 6 bases outside the gene matches. The CDR3 runs to 16 residues. In DNA form, the CDR3 reads TGTGCCAGCAGTGACCCGGGACAGGGGGCCTCCAATGAGCAGTTCTTC. Translating gives CASSDPGQGASNEQFF.

The chain has TRBV10-3 and TRBJ2-1; 9 bases are shared with TRBD2. Trimming took 4 bases from V and 8 from J; bases not matched to a gene: 15. Germline V gene data show CDR1 as ENHRY and CDR2 as SYGVKD. The length of the CDR3 is 17 residues. CDR3 bases: TGTGCCATCAGTGGGTCGCGGGAGGGGGTTCCTTTCGATGAGCAGTTCTTC. Encoded protein: CAISGSREGVPFDEQFF.

This clone is a singleton in its sample. The V and J genes are TRBV27 and TRBJ1-6; TRBD1 is a possible D gene (5 bases). Germline CDR1 and CDR2: MNHEY and SMNVEV (reference sequence). This CDR3 is 17 amino acids long. With 4 bases removed from V and 8 bases from J, the gap between germline ends came to 21 bases. As DNA, the CDR3 is TGTGCCAGCAGTTCAGGGAGGGGACCCGTGTCCGATTCACCCCTCCACTTT. Translating gives CASSSGRGPVSDSPLHF.

To note about this clone: The same CDR3 can be traced to other DNA sequences in this sample. The V gene is TRBV5-1, the J gene TRBJ1-2; perhaps TRBD1 as D (5 bases). Per the germline V gene, CDR1 is SGHRS and CDR2 is YFSETQ. The CDR3 has 13 amino acids. With 0 bases removed from V and 3 bases from J, the gap between germline ends came to 6 bases. DNA of the CDR3: TGCGCCAGCAGCTTGGAAGGGGACTATGGCTACACCTTC. Protein product: CASSLEGDYGYTF.

Only one count was recorded for this clone. The CDR3 nucleotides read TGTGCCAGCACCTACGACAGGGGAAGTTCACCCCTCCACTTT. Translating gives CASTYDRGSSPLHF. This chain uses TRBV3-1 (or the pseudogene TRBV3-2) with TRBJ1-6, with 8 bases identical to TRBD1. V lost 7 bases, J lost 9 bases, and 8 bases stayed unmatched. The CDR3 consists of 14 residues. The germline gives CDR1 LGHDT, CDR2 YNNKEL (reference sequence).

The V and J genes are TRBV19 and TRBJ2-7; tentative D call: TRBD1 (5 bases). The germline V and J ends were trimmed by 0 bases and 2 bases, with 11 bases remaining between them. The CDR3 spans 15 residues. In germline, CDR1 is LNHDA, CDR2 SQIVND (reference sequence). DNA of the CDR3: TGTGCCAGTAGTATAGAAACAGGTACCACCTACGAGCAGTACTTC. Amino acids: CASSIETGTTYEQYF. Full variable domain (missing parts from reference TRBV19 and TRBJ2-7): DGGITQSPKYLFRKEGQNVTLSCEQNLNHDAMYWYRQDPGQGLRLIYYSQIVNDFQKGDIAEGYSVSREKKESFPLTVTSAQKNPTAFYLCASSIETGTTYEQYFGPGTRLTVT.

The rearrangement uses TRBV19 and TRBJ1-5; D gene uncertain. The CDR3 contains 13 residues. Trimming left V 4 bases short and J 9 bases short, with 13 bases between. Germline CDR1 reads LNHDA; CDR2 reads SQIVND (reference sequence). The CDR3: CASSTHDGGPQHF. The DNA of the CDR3 is TGTGCCAGTAGTACCCATGACGGAGGGCCCCAGCATTTT.

The chain combines TRBV12-3 or TRBV12-4 with TRBJ1-2; D gene uncertain. The CDR3 is made up of 12 amino acids. V shed 3 bases and J shed 7 bases, with 9 bases lying between them. CDR3 protein: CASSFVGSGYTF. Written as DNA, the CDR3 is TGTGCCAGCAGTTTTGTCGGTTCTGGCTACACCTTC.

The rearrangement uses TRBV6-5 and TRBJ1-2; 11 nucleotides align to TRBD1. Trimming cost V 6 bases and J 4 bases; bases outside gene matches: 4. The CDR3 spans 14 residues. Germline CDR1 MNHEY, CDR2 SVGAGI. CDR3: CASRTGTGGYGYTF. The CDR3 DNA reads as TGTGCCAGCAGGACCGGGACAGGGGGCTATGGCTACACCTTC.

The chain combines TRBV19 with TRBJ1-1; 8 bases align to TRBD1. CDR3 length: 16 amino acids. Looked up from germline, CDR1 is LNHDA and CDR2 is SQIVND (reference sequence). Losses at the gene ends were 5 bases for V and 0 bases for J; bases not matched to a gene: 8. Here the CDR3 DNA reads TGTGCCAGTAGTCGACTCAGGGACAGGATGAACACTGAAGCTTTCTTT. It translates to CASSRLRDRMNTEAFF.

The CDR3: CASSQGGDYGYTF. CDR3 nucleotide sequence: TGTGCCAGCAGCCAAGGGGGGGACTATGGCTACACCTTC. The chain is built from TRBV2 and TRBJ1-2; weak D call: TRBD1 (6 bases). The CDR3 runs to 13 residues. The ends were cut back, 6 bases at V and 3 bases at J, with 11 bases in the middle. Germline values: CDR1 SNHLY, CDR2 FYNNEI.

The chain has TRBV5-1 and TRBJ2-3; 16 nucleotides agree with TRBD2. The germline V gene encodes CDR1 SGHRS and CDR2 YFSETQ. The CDR3 spans 19 residues. With 1 base clipped from V and 1 base from J, the junction kept 6 bases outside the gene matches. The CDR3, as DNA: TGCGCCAGCAGCTTGAGGGGACTAGCGGGGGGGCCTGGCACAGATACGCAGTATTTT. This codes for CASSLRGLAGGPGTDTQYF.

The gene calls are TRBV5-4 and TRBJ2-7; 9 bases agree with TRBD1. The CDR3 extends over 16 amino acids. The V gene's germline CDR1 is SGHNT and CDR2 YYREEE (reference sequence). Unmatched junction bases numbered 7, after V lost 0 bases and J lost 3 bases. The CDR3 nucleotides are TGTGCCAGCAGCTTGGGTTCGAGACAGGGGGGCTACGAGCAGTACTTC. Translated: CASSLGSRQGGYEQYF. Based on the CDR3 plus reference TRBV5-4 and TRBJ2-7, the full variable domain is ETGVTQSPTHLIKTRGQQVTLRCSSQSGHNTVSWYQQALGQGPQFIFQYYREEENGRGNFPPRFSGLQFPNYSSELNVNALELDDSALYLCASSLGSRQGGYEQYFGPGTRLTVT.

The rearrangement uses TRBV2 and TRBJ1-1; 9 bases are shared with TRBD1. CDR3 size: 14 residues. With V trimmed by 6 bases and J by 1 base, 3 bases remained unmatched. In germline, CDR1 is SNHLY, CDR2 FYNNEI. The CDR3 DNA is TGTGCCAGCAGCCTGGACAGGGGGAACACTGAAGCTTTCTTT. This translates into CASSLDRGNTEAFF. Using reference TRBV2 and TRBJ1-1 for the parts outside the CDR3, the full variable domain is EPEVTQTPSHQVTQMGQEVILRCVPISNHLYFYWYRQILGQKVEFLVSFYNNEISEKSEIFDDQFSVERPDGSNFTLKIRSTKLEDSAMYFCASSLDRGNTEAFFGQGTRLTVV.